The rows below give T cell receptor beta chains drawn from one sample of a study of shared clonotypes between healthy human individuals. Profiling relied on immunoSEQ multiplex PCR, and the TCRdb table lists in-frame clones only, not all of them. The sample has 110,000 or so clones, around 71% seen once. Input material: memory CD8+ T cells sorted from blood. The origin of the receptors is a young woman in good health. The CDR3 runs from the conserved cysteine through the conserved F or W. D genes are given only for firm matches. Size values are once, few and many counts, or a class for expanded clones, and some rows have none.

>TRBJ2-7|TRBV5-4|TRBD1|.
TGTGCCAGCAGCTCCATTTCAGCAGGGGGATCCTACGAGCAGTACTTC
CASSSISAGGSYEQYF
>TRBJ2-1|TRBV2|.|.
TGTGCCAGCAGTGAAGTCTTGGGGAACTACAATGAGCAGTTCTTC
CASSEVLGNYNEQFF
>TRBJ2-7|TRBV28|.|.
TGTGCCAGCAGTCCGAGAGGGATCTCCTACGAGCAGTACTTC
CASSPRGISYEQYF
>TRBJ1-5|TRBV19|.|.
TGTGCCAGTAGTCCCAGGGTGGGATCATATAGCAATCAGCCCCAGCATTTT
CASSPRVGSYSNQPQHF
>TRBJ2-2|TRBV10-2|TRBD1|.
TGCGCCAGCAGGGATTTCGGGACAGTATGGCCAGGGTGGGAGCTGTTTTTT
CASRDFGTVWPGWELFF
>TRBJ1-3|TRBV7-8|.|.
TGTGCCAGCAGCTTAACGCCCGGAATATCTGGAAACACCATATATTTT
CASSLTPGISGNTIYF
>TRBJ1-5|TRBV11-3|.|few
TGTGCCAGCAGCTTAGGGTACACATATAGCAATCAGCCCCAGCATTTT
CASSLGYTYSNQPQHF
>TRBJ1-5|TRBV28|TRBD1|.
TGTGCCAGCAGTCCTAGGGGGCCGCCCCATCAGCCCCAGCATTTT
CASSPRGPPHQPQHF
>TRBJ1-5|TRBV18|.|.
TGTGCCAGCTCATTCTGGACGACCTATCAGCCCCAGCATTTT
CASSFWTTYQPQHF
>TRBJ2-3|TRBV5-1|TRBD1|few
TGCGCCAGCAGCTTTTGGCAGGGGGACGCAGATACGCAGTATTTT
CASSFWQGDADTQYF
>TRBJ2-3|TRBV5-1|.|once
TGCGCCAGCAGCTTCGAGACAGTCCCCGGCACAGATACGCAGTATTTT
CASSFETVPGTDTQYF
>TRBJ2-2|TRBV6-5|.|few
TGTGCCAGCAGTTACTCGATGGGACAGAACACCGGGGAGCTGTTTTTT
CASSYSMGQNTGELFF
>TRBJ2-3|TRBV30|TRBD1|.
TGTGCCTGGGATCTTACAGGGGGATTGGAACCTAGCACAGATACGCAGTATTTT
CAWDLTGGLEPSTDTQYF
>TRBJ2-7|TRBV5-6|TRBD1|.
TGTGCCAGCGCATCGGAGGGACAGGGGGCGTCTAGGCAGTACTTC
CASASEGQGASRQYF
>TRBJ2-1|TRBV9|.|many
TGTGCCAGCAGCGTAGGCTCGGGCTGGGGAAGCAATGAGCAGTTCTTC
CASSVGSGWGSNEQFF
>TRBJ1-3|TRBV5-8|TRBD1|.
TGTGCCAGCAGCTTGCAGGGGGCTCTAAGAAACACCATATATTTT
CASSLQGALRNTIYF
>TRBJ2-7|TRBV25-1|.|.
TGTGCCAGCAGTGAATTGAGGGACTTAGGCTCCTACGAGCAGTACTTC
CASSELRDLGSYEQYF
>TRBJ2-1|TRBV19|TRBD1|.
TGTGCCAGTAGTCCGGGACAGGGTTGGGGTGAGCAGTTCTTC
CASSPGQGWGEQFF
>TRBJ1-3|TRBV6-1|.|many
TGTGCCAGCAGTGAAAAGGGGGAGGGAGGCTACACCATATATTTT
CASSEKGEGGYTIYF
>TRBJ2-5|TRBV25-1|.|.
TGTGCCAGCAGTCTCCAAGAGACCCAGTACTTC
CASSLQETQYF
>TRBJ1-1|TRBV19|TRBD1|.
TGTGCCAGTAGTATCTATGACAGGGGGGCGATGAACACTGAAGCTTTCTTT
CASSIYDRGAMNTEAFF
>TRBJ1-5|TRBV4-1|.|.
TGCGCCAGCAGCCATGAGGGGATGAACAATCAGCCCCAGCATTTT
CASSHEGMNNQPQHF
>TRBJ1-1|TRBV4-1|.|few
TGCGCCAGCAGCCAAGCCCTGTATGACAGAGCTTTCTTT
CASSQALYDRAFF
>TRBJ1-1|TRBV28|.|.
TGTGCCAGCAGCCCGAACCCGAGCCGGGGGTTGAACACTGAAGCTTTCTTT
CASSPNPSRGLNTEAFF
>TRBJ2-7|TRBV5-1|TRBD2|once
TGCGCCAGCAGCTTTAATTTCCTAGCGGGGGATAGAACTCCCTACGAGCAGTACTTC
CASSFNFLAGDRTPYEQYF
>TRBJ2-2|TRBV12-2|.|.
TGTGCAAGTCGATTAAAGCGGGCCAGCACCGGGGAGCTGTTTTTT
CASRLKRASTGELFF
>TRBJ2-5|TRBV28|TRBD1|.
TGTGCCAGCAGTTCCTACAGGGGGCAAGAGACCCAGTACTTC
CASSSYRGQETQYF
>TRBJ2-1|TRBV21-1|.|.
TGTGCCAGCAGCAAAGGTTGGCGGGAGGGATCCTACAATGAGCAGTTCTTC
CASSKGWREGSYNEQFF
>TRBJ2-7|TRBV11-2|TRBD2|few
TGTGCCAGCAGCTTAGATCTAACTAGCGACAAAGGATACGAGCAGTACTTC
CASSLDLTSDKGYEQYF
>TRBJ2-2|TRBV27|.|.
TGTGCCAGCAGTCCACTACCGGGCCGCACGACGAACACCGGGGAGCTGTTTTTT
CASSPLPGRTTNTGELFF
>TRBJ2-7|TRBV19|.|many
TGTGCCAGTAGTCGACAGTTTAGCTCCTACGAGCAGTACTTC
CASSRQFSSYEQYF
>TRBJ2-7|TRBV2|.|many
TGTGCCAGCAGTCTTGGCGGAAGGGGCTTCTCCTACGAGCAGTACTTC
CASSLGGRGFSYEQYF
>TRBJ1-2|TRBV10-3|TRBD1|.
TGTGCCATCAGTGAGTCACAGGGGGCCTTTGGCTACACCTTC
CAISESQGAFGYTF
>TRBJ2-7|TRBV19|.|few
TGTGCCAGTAGTATTGGTTTCGGACAGTCCTTGGGCGAGCAGTACTTC
CASSIGFGQSLGEQYF
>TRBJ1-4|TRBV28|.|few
TGTGCCATCTCGACAGGATCTGCAACTAATGAAAAACTGTTTTTT
CAISTGSATNEKLFF
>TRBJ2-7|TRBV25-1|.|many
TGTGCCAGCAGTGAGGGGGGACCCTACGAGCAGTACTTC
CASSEGGPYEQYF
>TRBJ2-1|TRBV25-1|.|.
TGTGCCAGCAGTGACCAGGGTGGGGACTACAATGAGCAGTTCTTC
CASSDQGGDYNEQFF
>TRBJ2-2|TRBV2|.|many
TGTGCCAGCAGCAGCGGACAAAAAATCCCCGGGGAGCTGTTTTTT
CASSSGQKIPGELFF
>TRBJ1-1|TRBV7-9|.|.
TGTGCCAGCAGAGAGATCGGACGGAGGAACACTGAAGCTTTCTTT
CASREIGRRNTEAFF
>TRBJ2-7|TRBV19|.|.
TGTGCCAGTAGTATAGGGGGCGGGAAGCACGAGCAGTACTTC
CASSIGGGKHEQYF
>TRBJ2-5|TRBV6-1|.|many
TGTGCCAGCAGTGAAGCCGAACAGGGCGGGGAGACCCAGTACTTC
CASSEAEQGGETQYF
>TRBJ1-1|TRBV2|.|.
TGTGCCAGCAGTGCCCGTATCGAGAACACTGAAGCTTTCTTT
CASSARIENTEAFF
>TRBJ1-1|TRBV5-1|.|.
TGCGCCAGCAGCTTAACCGAGCAGGGCGACACTGAAGCTTTCTTT
CASSLTEQGDTEAFF
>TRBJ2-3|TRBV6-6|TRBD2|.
TGTGCCAGCAGTGATCTAGCGGGGGGCACAGATACGCAGTATTTT
CASSDLAGGTDTQYF
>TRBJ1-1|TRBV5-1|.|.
TGCGCCAGCAGCTTGGGGCAAATTAACACTGAAGCTTTCTTT
CASSLGQINTEAFF
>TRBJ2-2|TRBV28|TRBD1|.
TGTGCCAGCAGTTTAGTTACCGCCAGGGGGCCCGGGGAGCTGTTTTTT
CASSLVTARGPGELFF
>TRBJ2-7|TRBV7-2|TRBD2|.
TGTGCCAGCAGCTTAGGACTAGCGGAGCATGGCCACGAGCAGTACTTC
CASSLGLAEHGHEQYF
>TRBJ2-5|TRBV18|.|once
TGTGCCAGCTCACTCGGGCACAGGGCGGTTCTCGAGACCCAGTACTTC
CASSLGHRAVLETQYF
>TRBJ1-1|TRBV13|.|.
TGTGCCAGCAGCTCCATGATGAACACTGAAGCTTTCTTT
CASSSMMNTEAFF
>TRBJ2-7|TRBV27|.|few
TGTGCCAGCAGTCTCCCTAACTTAAGGAGCTCCTACGAGCAGTACTTC
CASSLPNLRSSYEQYF
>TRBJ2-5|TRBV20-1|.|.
TGCAGGGACCAAGAGACCCAGTACTTC
CRDQETQYF
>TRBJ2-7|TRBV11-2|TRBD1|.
TGTGCCAGCAGCTTAGCCGGGACAGGGACCACCTACGAGCAGTACTTC
CASSLAGTGTTYEQYF
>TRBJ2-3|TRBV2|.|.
TGTGCCAGCATGAGGGACAACGAGAACACAGATACGCAGTATTTT
CASMRDNENTDTQYF
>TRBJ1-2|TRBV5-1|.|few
TGCGCCAGCAGCCCAGGAACAAACACAGGGAGCTACACCTTC
CASSPGTNTGSYTF
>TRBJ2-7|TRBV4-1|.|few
TGCGCCAGCAGCCAAGACGGCCCACCCTATAACCCCTCCTACGAGCAGTACTTC
CASSQDGPPYNPSYEQYF
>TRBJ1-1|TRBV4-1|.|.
TGCGCCAGCAGTGATGACGGAATGAACACTGAAGCTTTCTTT
CASSDDGMNTEAFF
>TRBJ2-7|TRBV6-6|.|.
TGTGCCAGCGCCCCCGGGATCTCCTACGAGCAGTACTTC
CASAPGISYEQYF
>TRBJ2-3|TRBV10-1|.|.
TGCGCCAGCAGATCCGGGACTTCTACAGATACGCAGTATTTT
CASRSGTSTDTQYF
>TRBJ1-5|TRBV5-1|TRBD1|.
TGCGCCAGCAGCTTACAGGGGGGCGATCAGCCCCAGCATTTT
CASSLQGGDQPQHF
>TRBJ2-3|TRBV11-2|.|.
TGTGCCAGCAGCGAACTAGTCAGCACAGATACGCAGTATTTT
CASSELVSTDTQYF